Listed below are T cell receptor beta chains from one sample, sequenced in a study of T cell clonotyping in hematopoietic cell transplantation. Sequenced by immunoSEQ multiplex PCR; TCRdb stores in-frame clones only, minus some. The data contain about 44,000 clones, 85% to 95% of them singletons. The specimen was peripheral blood mononuclear cells. The source of these receptors is a woman aged 50 to 60 in good health. Some clones in this sample may be carry-over from other donors' samples. The CDR3 runs from the conserved cysteine through the conserved F or W. The D gene is left open where the match is weak. Part of the rows lack a size; the others show once, few, many or a class for expanded clones.

clone_size j_call d_call v_call cdr3_nt cdr3_aa
NA TRBJ1-1 NA TRBV4-3 TGCGCCAGCAGCCAACACCTCCCAATTGGAGCCATGAACACTGAAGCTTTCTTT CASSQHLPIGAMNTEAFF
once TRBJ2-7 NA TRBV6-1 TGTGCCAGCAGTGAGGGTGGGGCTGGCTACGAGCAGTACTTC CASSEGGAGYEQYF
NA TRBJ2-2 TRBD2 TRBV5-1 TGCGCCAGCAGCCCGGAAGGCCGGGGGGGGAACACCGGGGAGCTGTTTTTT CASSPEGRGGNTGELFF
NA TRBJ1-1 NA TRBV4-1 TGCGCCAGCAGCCAAGAGCCCAGACAGCGAGTCACTGAAGCTTTCTTT CASSQEPRQRVTEAFF
NA TRBJ2-5 TRBD1 TRBV7-2 TGTGCCAGCAGCTCGACAGGGGGCGCGGAGACCCAGTACTTC CASSSTGGAETQYF
NA TRBJ2-5 TRBD1 TRBV11-3 TGTGCCAGCAGCTTAGCGGGGACAGGGGTCGGGGAGACCCAGTACTTC CASSLAGTGVGETQYF
NA TRBJ2-5 TRBD2 TRBV6-7 TGTGCCAGCAGTTACCTACTAGCGGGGGGGCCTGATCGCGAGACCCAGTACTTC CASSYLLAGGPDRETQYF
NA TRBJ1-2 TRBD1 TRBV2 TGTGCCAGGGGGGAACAGGGGGCCGGCTATGGCTACACCTTC CARGEQGAGYGYTF
NA TRBJ2-7 TRBD2 TRBV2 TGTGCCAGCAGTGAAAGGTTAGCGGGGGTTCGCGCCTACGAGCAGTACTTC CASSERLAGVRAYEQYF
NA TRBJ1-2 NA TRBV2 TGTGCCAGCAGGGTTGGGGCGGCAAACTATGGCTACACCTTC CASRVGAANYGYTF
NA TRBJ1-5 NA TRBV10-1 TGCGCCAGCAGGGGGCTAGATACAAGCAATCAGCCCCAGCATTTT CASRGLDTSNQPQHF
NA TRBJ2-7 NA TRBV6-5 TGTGCCAGCCACAGCCGCCCATCACTCGAGCAGTACTTC CASHSRPSLEQYF
NA TRBJ2-7 NA TRBV6-5 TGTGCCAGCAGTTACAACCCGAGCTCCTACGAGCAGTACTTC CASSYNPSSYEQYF
NA TRBJ2-7 NA TRBV4-2 TGTGCCAGCAGCCAAGGTGACACTCCCCTCTACGAGCAGTACTTC CASSQGDTPLYEQYF
NA TRBJ2-3 NA TRBV5-1 TGCGCCAGCAGCAGGGACGGACCATCAGATACGCAGTATTTT CASSRDGPSDTQYF
NA TRBJ2-1 NA TRBV30 TGTGCCTGGCGAGAGAGCTCCTACAATGAGCAGTTCTTC CAWRESSYNEQFF
NA TRBJ1-1 TRBD1 TRBV28 TGTGCCAGCAGTTTAAGAGGGGGCTCTGGGAACACTGAAGCTTTCTTT CASSLRGGSGNTEAFF
NA TRBJ1-1 NA TRBV4-2 TGTGCCAGCAGCCCCGGCTACGAGGCCACTGAAGCTTTCTTT CASSPGYEATEAFF
NA TRBJ2-5 TRBD2 TRBV6-1 TGTGCCAGCAGTGAACTAGCGGGCCACCAAGAGACCCAGTACTTC CASSELAGHQETQYF
NA TRBJ1-1 NA TRBV5-1 TGCGCCAGCAGCTTGGCCTTTAGTCAGAACACTGAAGCTTTCTTT CASSLAFSQNTEAFF
NA TRBJ2-2 NA TRBV7-9 TGTGCCAGCAGCTTAGTCACAGTAAGGCTGGGCACCGGGGAGCTGTTTTTT CASSLVTVRLGTGELFF
NA TRBJ1-2 NA TRBV13 TGTGCCAGCACCCATACCCGGGACACGAATAACTATGGCTACACCTTC CASTHTRDTNNYGYTF
NA TRBJ1-2 NA TRBV6-5 TGTGCCAGCAGTTACTCCCCCCAGGGGAGGTATGGCTACACCTTC CASSYSPQGRYGYTF
NA TRBJ1-4 TRBD1 TRBV4-3 TGCGCCAGCAGCCAAGGACAGGGGGCGGAAAAACTGTTTTTT CASSQGQGAEKLFF
NA TRBJ2-3 NA TRBV6-1 TGTGCCAGCAAATCCCTACCCACAGATACGCAGTATTTT CASKSLPTDTQYF
NA TRBJ1-4 NA TRBV30 TGTGCCTGGAGTGTAACGGCAACTAATGAAAAACTGTTTTTT CAWSVTATNEKLFF
NA TRBJ1-3 NA TRBV7-9 TGTGCCAGCAGCAGGGACTCTGGAAACACCATATATTTT CASSRDSGNTIYF
NA TRBJ2-7 TRBD1 TRBV4-3 TGCGCCAGCAGCCAAGATAAGGGACAGGCCTACGAGCAGTACTTC CASSQDKGQAYEQYF
once TRBJ2-3 TRBD1 TRBV10-3 TGTGCCATCACCTCCGGAAGGGGACAGGGTTTGGATACGCAGTATTTT CAITSGRGQGLDTQYF
NA TRBJ2-5 NA TRBV19 TGTGCCAGTAGACAGGCCGGAGAGACCCAGTACTTC CASRQAGETQYF
NA TRBJ2-1 NA TRBV7-9 TGTGCCAGCAGCTTAGGCGGGATCTACAATGAGCAGTTCTTC CASSLGGIYNEQFF
NA TRBJ1-2 NA TRBV4-3 TGCGCCAGCAGCTCCCGCGGTGGAAGGGCCTATGGCTACACCTTC CASSSRGGRAYGYTF
once TRBJ1-2 TRBD1 TRBV7-9 TGTGCCAGCAGCGATGGGACAGGGCAAGGCTACACCTTC CASSDGTGQGYTF
NA TRBJ2-2 TRBD2 TRBV4-1 TGCGCCAGCAGCCCTACCCGGCTAGCGGGGGGCCCGAACACCGGGGAGCTGTTTTTT CASSPTRLAGGPNTGELFF
NA TRBJ2-1 NA TRBV9 TGTGCCAGCAGCGGCGAGAGAATGGGTGAGCAGTTCTTC CASSGERMGEQFF
NA TRBJ1-2 NA TRBV7-2 TGTGCCAGCAGCTTACGTCAGGGGAACTATGGCTACACCTTC CASSLRQGNYGYTF
NA TRBJ1-2 NA TRBV19 TGTGCCAGTAGTCCCCAACTACAGGGTAACTATGGCTACACCTTC CASSPQLQGNYGYTF